This record looks at one T cell receptor beta chain sequence and its context. Its target is unknown. The data originate from a study of cytomegalovirus exposure and HLA in healthy donors. Whole-study results and caveats: Rarity held for most TCR sequences, but there were some public TCRs that occurred in many donors. Excluded: some indistinguishable V segments such as TRBV6-2 and TRBV6-3. In a later analysis, V- and J-gene trimming of beta chains associated with a DCLRE1C missense variant, replicated independently. In terms of immune exposure information, only CMV serostatus was available.

Use of 60 Vbeta and 13 Jbeta primers characterized the PCR. Only in-frame clones appear in the TCRdb table, and some are missing; sequencing was by immunoSEQ multiplex PCR. Of approximately 130,000 clones listed, around 75% are singletons. This CDR3 spans 14 amino acids. The V and J ends lost 0 bases and 8 bases respectively, with 14 bases between them. Per the germline V gene, CDR1 is SGHRS and CDR2 is YFSETQ. The V call is TRBV5-1, the J call TRBJ1-2; D perhaps matches TRBD1 (5 bases). This TCR was sampled from a woman between 50 and 59 years old in good health and CMV-seropositive. The sequenced sample consisted of PBMCs. The CDR3 loop reads CASSLAGGEIGYTF. The CDR3 bases are TGCGCCAGCAGCTTGGCCGGGGGTGAGATCGGCTACACCTTC.